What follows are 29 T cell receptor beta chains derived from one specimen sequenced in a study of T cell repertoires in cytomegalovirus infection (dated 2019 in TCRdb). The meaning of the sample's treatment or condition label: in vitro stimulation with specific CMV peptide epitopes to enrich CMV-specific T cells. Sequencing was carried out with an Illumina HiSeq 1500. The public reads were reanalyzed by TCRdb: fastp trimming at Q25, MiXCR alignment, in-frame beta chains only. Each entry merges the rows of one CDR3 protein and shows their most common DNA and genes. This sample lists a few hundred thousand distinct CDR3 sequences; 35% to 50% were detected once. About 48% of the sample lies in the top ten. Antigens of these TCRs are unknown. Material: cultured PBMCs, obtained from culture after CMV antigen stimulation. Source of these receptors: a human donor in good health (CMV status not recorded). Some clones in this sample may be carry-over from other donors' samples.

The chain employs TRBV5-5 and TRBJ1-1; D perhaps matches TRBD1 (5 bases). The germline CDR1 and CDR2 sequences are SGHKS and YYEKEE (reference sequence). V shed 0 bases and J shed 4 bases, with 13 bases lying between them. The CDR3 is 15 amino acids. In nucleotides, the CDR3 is TGTGCCAGCAGCTTGGACATGGGGCTAGGCACTGAAGCTTTCTTT. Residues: CASSLDMGLGTEAFF.

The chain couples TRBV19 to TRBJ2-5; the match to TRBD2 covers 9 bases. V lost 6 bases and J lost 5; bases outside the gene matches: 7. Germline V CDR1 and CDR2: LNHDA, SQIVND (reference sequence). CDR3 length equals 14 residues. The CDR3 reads CASRLAGMGETQYF. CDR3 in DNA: TGTGCCAGTAGGCTAGCGGGGATGGGGGAGACCCAGTACTTC.

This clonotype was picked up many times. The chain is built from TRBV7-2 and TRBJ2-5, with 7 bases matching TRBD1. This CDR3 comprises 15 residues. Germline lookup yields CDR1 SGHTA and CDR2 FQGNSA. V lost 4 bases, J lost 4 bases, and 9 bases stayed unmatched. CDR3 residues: CASSSRQGGGETQYF. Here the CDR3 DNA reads TGTGCCAGCAGCTCCCGACAGGGCGGTGGAGAGACCCAGTACTTC.

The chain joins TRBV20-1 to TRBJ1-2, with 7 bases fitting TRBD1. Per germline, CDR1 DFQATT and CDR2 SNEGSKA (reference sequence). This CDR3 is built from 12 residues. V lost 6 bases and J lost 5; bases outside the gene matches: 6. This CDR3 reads CSAPGTVYGYTF. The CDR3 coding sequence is TGCAGTGCCCCCGGGACAGTATATGGCTACACCTTC.

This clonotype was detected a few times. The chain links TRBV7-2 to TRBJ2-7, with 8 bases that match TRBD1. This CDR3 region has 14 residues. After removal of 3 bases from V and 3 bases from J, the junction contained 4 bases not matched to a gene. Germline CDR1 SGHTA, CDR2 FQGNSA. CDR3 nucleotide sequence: TGTGCCAGCAGCTTCCGGACAGGGTTCTACGAGCAGTACTTC. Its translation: CASSFRTGFYEQYF.

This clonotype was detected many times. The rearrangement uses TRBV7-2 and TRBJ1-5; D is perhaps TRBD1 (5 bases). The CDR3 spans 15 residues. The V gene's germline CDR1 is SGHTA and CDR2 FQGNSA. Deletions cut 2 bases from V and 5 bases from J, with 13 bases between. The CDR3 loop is CASSLLAGSYQPQHF. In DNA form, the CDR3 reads TGTGCCAGCAGCTTACTAGCAGGGAGTTATCAGCCCCAGCATTTT.

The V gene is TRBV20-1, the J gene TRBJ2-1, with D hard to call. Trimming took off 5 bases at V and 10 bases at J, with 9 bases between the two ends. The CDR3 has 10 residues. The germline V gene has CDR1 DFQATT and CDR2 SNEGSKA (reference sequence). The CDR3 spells CSASSGEQFF. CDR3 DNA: TGCAGTGCTTCCTCCGGGGAGCAGTTCTTC.

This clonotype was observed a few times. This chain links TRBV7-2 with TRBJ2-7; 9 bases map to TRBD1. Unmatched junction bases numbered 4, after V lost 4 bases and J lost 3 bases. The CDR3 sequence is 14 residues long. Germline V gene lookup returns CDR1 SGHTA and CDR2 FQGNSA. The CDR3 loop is CASSSRTGDYEQYF. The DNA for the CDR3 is TGTGCCAGCAGCTCACGGACAGGGGACTACGAGCAGTACTTC.

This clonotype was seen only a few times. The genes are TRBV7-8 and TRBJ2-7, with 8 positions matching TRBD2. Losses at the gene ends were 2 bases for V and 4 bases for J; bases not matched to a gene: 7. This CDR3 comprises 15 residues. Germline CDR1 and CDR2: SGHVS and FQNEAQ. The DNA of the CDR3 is TGTGCCAGCAGCTTACCGGGACTAGGGTGGTACGAGCAGTACTTC. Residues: CASSLPGLGWYEQYF.

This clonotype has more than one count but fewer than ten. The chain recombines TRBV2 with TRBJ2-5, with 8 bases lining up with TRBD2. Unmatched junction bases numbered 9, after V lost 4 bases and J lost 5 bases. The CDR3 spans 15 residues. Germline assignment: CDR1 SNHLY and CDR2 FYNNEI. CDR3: CASSGRAGVGETQYF. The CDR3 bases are TGTGCCAGCAGTGGAAGAGCGGGGGTTGGGGAGACCCAGTACTTC.

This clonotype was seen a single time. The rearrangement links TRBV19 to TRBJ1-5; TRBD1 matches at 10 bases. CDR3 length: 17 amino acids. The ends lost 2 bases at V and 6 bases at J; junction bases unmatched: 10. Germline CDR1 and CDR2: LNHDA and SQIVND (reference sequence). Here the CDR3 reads CASSIRPGQGLTQPQHF. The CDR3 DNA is TGTGCCAGTAGTATACGGCCGGGACAGGGGTTGACTCAGCCCCAGCATTTT. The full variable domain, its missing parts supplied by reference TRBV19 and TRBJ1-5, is DGGITQSPKYLFRKEGQNVTLSCEQNLNHDAMYWYRQDPGQGLRLIYYSQIVNDFQKGDIAEGYSVSREKKESFPLTVTSAQKNPTAFYLCASSIRPGQGLTQPQHFGDGTRLSIL.

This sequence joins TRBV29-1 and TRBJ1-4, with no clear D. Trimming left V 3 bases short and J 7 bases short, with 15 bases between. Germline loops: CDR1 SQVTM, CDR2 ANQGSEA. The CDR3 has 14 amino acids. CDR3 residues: CSVDEHFGSEKLFF. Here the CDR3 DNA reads TGCAGCGTTGATGAGCATTTCGGCTCTGAAAAACTGTTTTTT. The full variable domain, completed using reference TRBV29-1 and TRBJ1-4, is SAVISQKPSRDICQRGTSLTIQCQVDSQVTMMFWYRQQPGQSLTLIATANQGSEATYESGFVIDKFPISRPNLTFSTLTVSNMSPEDSSIYLCSVDEHFGSEKLFFGSGTQLSVL.

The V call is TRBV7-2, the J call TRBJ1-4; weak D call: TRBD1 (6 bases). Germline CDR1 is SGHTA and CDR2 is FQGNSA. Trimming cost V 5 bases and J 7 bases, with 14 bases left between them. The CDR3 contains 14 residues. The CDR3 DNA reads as TGTGCCAGCAGCCTAAGGACAGCGAGTGAAAAACTGTTTTTT. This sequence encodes CASSLRTASEKLFF.

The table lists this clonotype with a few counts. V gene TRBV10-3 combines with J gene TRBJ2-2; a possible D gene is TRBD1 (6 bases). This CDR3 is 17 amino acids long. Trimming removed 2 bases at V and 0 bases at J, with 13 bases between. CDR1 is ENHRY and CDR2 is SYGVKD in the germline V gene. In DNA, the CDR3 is TGTGCCATCAGTGAGGACCAGGCAGGGGCGAACACCGGGGAGCTGTTTTTT. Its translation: CAISEDQAGANTGELFF.

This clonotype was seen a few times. DNA for the CDR3: TGTGCCAGCAGCCACGGGACTAGCGGGTCCCAGGCGTACTTC. Translated, it gives CASSHGTSGSQAYF. The chain combines TRBV11-2 with TRBJ2-7; TRBD2 agrees at 12 bases. Per germline, CDR1 SGHAT and CDR2 FQNNGV. The CDR3 consists of 14 residues. V shed 5 bases, J shed 12 bases, and the junction held 11 bases outside the gene matches.

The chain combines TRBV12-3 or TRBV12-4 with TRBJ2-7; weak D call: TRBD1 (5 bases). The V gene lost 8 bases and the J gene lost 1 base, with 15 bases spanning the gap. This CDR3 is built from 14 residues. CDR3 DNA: TGTGCCAGCTCTCCGGCGGACATTTCCTACGAGCAGTACTTC. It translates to CASSPADISYEQYF.

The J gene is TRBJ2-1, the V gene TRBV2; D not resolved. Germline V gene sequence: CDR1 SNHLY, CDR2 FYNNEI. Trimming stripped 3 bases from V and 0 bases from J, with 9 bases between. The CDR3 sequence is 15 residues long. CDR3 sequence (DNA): TGTGCCAGCAGTGAGGTCGCAAACTCCTACAATGAGCAGTTCTTC. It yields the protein CASSEVANSYNEQFF.

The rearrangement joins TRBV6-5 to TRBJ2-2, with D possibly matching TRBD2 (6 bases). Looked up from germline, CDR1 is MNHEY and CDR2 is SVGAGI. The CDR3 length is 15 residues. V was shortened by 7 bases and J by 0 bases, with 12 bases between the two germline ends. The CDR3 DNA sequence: TGTGCCAGCATTGGGGGGAGGACGAACACCGGGGAGCTGTTTTTT. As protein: CASIGGRTNTGELFF.

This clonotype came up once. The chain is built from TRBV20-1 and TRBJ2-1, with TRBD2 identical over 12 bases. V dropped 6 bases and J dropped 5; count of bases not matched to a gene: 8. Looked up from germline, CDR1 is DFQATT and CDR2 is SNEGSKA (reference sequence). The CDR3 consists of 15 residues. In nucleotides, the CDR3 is TGCAGTGCGTACGACCGGACTAGCGGGGACAATGAGCAGTTCTTC. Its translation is CSAYDRTSGDNEQFF.

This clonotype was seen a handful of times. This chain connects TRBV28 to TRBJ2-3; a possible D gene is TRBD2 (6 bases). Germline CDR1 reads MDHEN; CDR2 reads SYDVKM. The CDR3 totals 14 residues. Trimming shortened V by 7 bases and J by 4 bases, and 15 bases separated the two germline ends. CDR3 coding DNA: TGTGCCAGCATCCCGGCCGGGGGAGCAGATACGCAGTATTTT. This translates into CASIPAGGADTQYF.

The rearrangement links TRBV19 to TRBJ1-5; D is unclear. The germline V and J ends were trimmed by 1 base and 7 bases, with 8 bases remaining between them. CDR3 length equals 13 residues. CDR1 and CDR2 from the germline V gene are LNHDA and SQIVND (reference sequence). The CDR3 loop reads CASSIGPWQPQHF. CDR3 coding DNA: TGTGCCAGTAGTATAGGACCCTGGCAGCCCCAGCATTTT.

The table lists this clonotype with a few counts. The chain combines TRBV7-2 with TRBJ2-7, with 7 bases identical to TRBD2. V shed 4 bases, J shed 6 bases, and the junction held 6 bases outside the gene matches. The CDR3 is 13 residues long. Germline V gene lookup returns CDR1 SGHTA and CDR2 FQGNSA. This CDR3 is CASSSRTRLEQYF. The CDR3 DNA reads TGTGCCAGCAGCTCACGGACTAGACTCGAGCAGTACTTC. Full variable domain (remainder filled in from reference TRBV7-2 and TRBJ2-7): GAGVSQSPSNKVTEKGKDVELRCDPISGHTALYWYRQSLGQGLEFLIYFQGNSAPDKSGLPSDRFSAERTGGSVSTLTIQRTQQEDSAVYLCASSSRTRLEQYFGPGTRLTVT.

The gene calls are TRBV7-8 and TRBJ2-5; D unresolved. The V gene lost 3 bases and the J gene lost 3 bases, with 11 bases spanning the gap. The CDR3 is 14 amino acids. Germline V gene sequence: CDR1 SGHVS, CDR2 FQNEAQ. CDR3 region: CASSFRTLEETQYF. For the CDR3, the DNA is TGTGCCAGCAGCTTCCGGACGCTGGAAGAGACCCAGTACTTC. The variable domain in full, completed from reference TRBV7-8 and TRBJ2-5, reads GAGVSQSPRYKVAKRGQDVALRCDPISGHVSLFWYQQALGQGPEFLTYFQNEAQLDKSGLPSDRFFAERPEGSVSTLKIQRTQQEDSAVYLCASSFRTLEETQYFGPGTRLLVL.

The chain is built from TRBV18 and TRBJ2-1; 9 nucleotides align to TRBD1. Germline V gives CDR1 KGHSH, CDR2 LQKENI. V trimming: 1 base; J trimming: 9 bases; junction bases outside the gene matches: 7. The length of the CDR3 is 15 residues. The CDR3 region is CASSPLGQGQGEQFF. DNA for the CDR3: TGTGCCAGCTCACCACTCGGACAGGGGCAGGGTGAGCAGTTCTTC.

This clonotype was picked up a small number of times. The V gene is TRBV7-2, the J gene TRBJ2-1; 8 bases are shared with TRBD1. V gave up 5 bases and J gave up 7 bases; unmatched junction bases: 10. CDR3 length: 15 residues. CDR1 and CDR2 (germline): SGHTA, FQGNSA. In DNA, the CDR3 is TGTGCCAGCAGCCCCCGACAGGGGAGTGGTAATGAGCAGTTCTTC. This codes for CASSPRQGSGNEQFF.

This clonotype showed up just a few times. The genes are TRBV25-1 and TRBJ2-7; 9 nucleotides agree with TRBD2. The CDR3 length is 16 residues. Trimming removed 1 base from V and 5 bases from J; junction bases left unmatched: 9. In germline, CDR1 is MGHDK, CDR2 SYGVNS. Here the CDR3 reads CASSEWLAGHLDEQYF. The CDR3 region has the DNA TGTGCCAGCAGTGAATGGCTAGCGGGACATCTCGACGAGCAGTACTTC.

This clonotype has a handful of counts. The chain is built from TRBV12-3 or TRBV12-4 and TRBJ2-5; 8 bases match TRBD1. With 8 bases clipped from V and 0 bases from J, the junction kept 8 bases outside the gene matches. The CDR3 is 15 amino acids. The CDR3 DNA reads TGTGCCAGCTGCCCGGGACAGGTGTACCAAGAGACCCAGTACTTC. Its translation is CASCPGQVYQETQYF.

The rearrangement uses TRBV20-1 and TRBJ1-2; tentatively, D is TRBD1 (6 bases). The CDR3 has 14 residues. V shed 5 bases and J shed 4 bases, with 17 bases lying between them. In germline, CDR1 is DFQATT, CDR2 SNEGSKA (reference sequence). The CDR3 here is CSALLRGGSYGYTF. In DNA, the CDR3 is TGCAGTGCTCTCCTTCGAGGGGGAAGCTATGGCTACACCTTC.

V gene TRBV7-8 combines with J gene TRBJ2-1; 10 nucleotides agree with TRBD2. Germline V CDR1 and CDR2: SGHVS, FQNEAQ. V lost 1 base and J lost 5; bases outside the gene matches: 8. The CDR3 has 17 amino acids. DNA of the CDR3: TGTGCCAGCAGCTTAGACCTAGCGGGAGCGGGGGACAATGAGCAGTTCTTC. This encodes CASSLDLAGAGDNEQFF.